This TCR beta chain was sequenced in a study of shared clonotypes between healthy human individuals. Broader study findings: Lower generation probabilities were found for non-shared clonotypes than for those shared by all four donors. When naive CD4 clonotypes were compared across a few donors, roughly 4.9% were shared.

Authors' data handling: ImmunoSEQ junction-only sequences lacked quality scores, so their filtering differed. Sequencing was performed with immunoSEQ multiplex PCR; in TCRdb, only in-frame clones are kept and a portion is missing. V, J and clone size derive from that table, while D and trimming were established from the DNA sequence. Among a few hundred thousand clones listed, 70% to 75% were seen once. As to this clone: Antigen unknown.

The ends were cut back, 7 bases at V and 4 bases at J, with 20 bases in the middle. Germline V gene data show CDR1 as SNHLY and CDR2 as FYNNEI. The CDR3 has 16 amino acids. This sequence originates from a man aged 25 to 40 in good health. The sample taken for sequencing was memory CD4+ T cells sorted from blood. Subset specified: CD45RA-negative fraction. V gene TRBV2 combines with J gene TRBJ2-1; the D is unclear. CDR3 protein: CASINQSPSSYNEQFF. DNA of the CDR3: TGTGCCAGCATTAATCAAAGCCCCTCTTCTTACAATGAGCAGTTCTTC.